This T cell receptor (beta chain) was profiled in a study of control samples from healthy donors and cancer patients. Here immunoSEQ multiplex PCR was the method, and the copy in TCRdb shows in-frame clones only, minus some. Of 110,000 to 150,000 clones detected, around 94% appear once; the ten largest clones hold approximately 14%. This CDR3 has 14 residues. CDR1 SGDLS and CDR2 YYNGEE come from the germline V gene. Trimming left V 6 bases short and J 5 bases short, with 18 bases between. The receptor was isolated from a man between 35 and 55 years old in good health. The rearrangement uses TRBV9 and TRBJ2-7, with D maybe TRBD2 (5 bases). Sequenced: blood. The CDR3 DNA reads as TGTGCCAGCACCCGTAGTGAGGGAGACGACGAGCAGTACTTC. Its translation is CASTRSEGDDEQYF.